Sequencing of this TCR beta chain was carried out in a study of cytomegalovirus exposure and HLA in healthy donors. Study summary: Early released data comprised 80 million to 90 million unique TCRs from HLA-typed donors.

CDR1 and CDR2 from the germline V gene are SSHAT and FNYEAQ (reference sequence). The V gene end was trimmed by 3 bases and the J gene end by 4 bases; junction bases not matched to a gene: 8. The CDR3 totals 15 residues. 60 Vbeta and 13 Jbeta primers were used in PCR. Using immunoSEQ multiplex PCR, the repertoire was profiled, and TCRdb retains in-frame clones only, with some absent. The table has about 130,000 clones, roughly 71% seen once; the top ten hold around 7%. Regarding this clone: Its antigen remains unknown.

General study points: A later analysis linked a missense variant in DCLRE1C to the trimming of TCR beta V and J genes. Prior analysis indicated that the majority of TCR beta V segments exhibited productivity approximately 90% or approximately 30% of the time.

Source material: PBMCs. This TCR was recovered from a man aged 30-40 years in good health and CMV-seronegative. The rearrangement joins TRBV7-7 to TRBJ2-5; TRBD2 agrees at 7 bases. CDR3 residues: CASSFRREWGETQYF. CDR3 coding DNA: TGTGCCAGCAGCTTTCGGCGGGAGTGGGGAGAGACCCAGTACTTC.